The 14 T cell receptor beta chains presented below share a single source sample, sequenced in a study of cytomegalovirus exposure and HLA in healthy donors. With 60 Vbeta and 13 Jbeta primers, the PCR was carried out. This table comes from immunoSEQ multiplex PCR, and its TCRdb copy is limited to in-frame clones, with some not included. The sample records over 80,000 clones, around 79% being singletons. Sequenced input: PBMCs. The receptor set was obtained from a woman in her sixties or seventies in good health and CMV-seropositive.

This clone was observed a few times. This sequence joins TRBV5-1 and TRBJ2-5; possible D gene TRBD2, 5 bases. Trimming pared 4 bases from V and 9 bases from J, leaving 13 bases between. Germline assignment: CDR1 SGHRS and CDR2 YFSETQ. CDR3 length: 12 residues. CDR3 in DNA: TGCGCCAGCAGCAACGACGGAGGACCCCAGTACTTC. This encodes CASSNDGGPQYF.

Here the CDR3 reads CASRSGGSSYNEQFF. The CDR3 DNA reads TGTGCCAGCCGGTCCGGGGGGAGCTCCTACAATGAGCAGTTCTTC. The chain links TRBV6-5 to TRBJ2-1; 7 bases align to TRBD2. The germline gives CDR1 MNHEY, CDR2 SVGAGI. The CDR3 is 15 amino acids. The V segment lost 8 bases and the J segment 0 bases; nucleotides outside the gene matches: 7.

V is TRBV5-4 and J is TRBJ2-3; 9 positions agree with TRBD1. With V trimmed by 4 bases and J by 7 bases, 7 bases remained unmatched. The CDR3 length is 14 residues. The germline V gene has CDR1 SGHNT and CDR2 YYREEE (reference sequence). The DNA for the CDR3 is TGTGCCAGCAGCCCCGACAGGGGGGGAAATACGCAGTATTTT. This codes for CASSPDRGGNTQYF.

The CDR3 loop is CASRTQDRPQGRSGANVLTF. CDR3 bases: TGTGCCAGTAGAACCCAGGACAGGCCCCAGGGGCGCTCTGGGGCCAACGTCCTGACTTTC. The rearrangement uses TRBV19 and TRBJ2-6; TRBD1 matches 7 bases. Germline V gives CDR1 LNHDA, CDR2 SQIVND (reference sequence). There are 20 residues in the CDR3. The V and J ends lost 6 bases and 0 bases, in that order; junction bases with no gene match: 17.

This clone was recorded once. The rearrangement uses TRBV12-5 and TRBJ1-5; D unresolved. The CDR3 covers 12 residues. Deletions cut 7 bases from V and 7 bases from J, with 11 bases between. Germline values: CDR1 LGHNT, CDR2 FRNRAP. In DNA form, the CDR3 reads TGTGCTAGTGCCCCAGGAAACCAGCCCCAGCATTTT. It translates to CASAPGNQPQHF.

The V and J genes are TRBV7-6 and TRBJ2-2; possibly TRBD2 for D (6 bases). The CDR3 covers 19 residues. Germline-derived CDR1 and CDR2 are SGHVS and FNYEAQ. V gave up 2 bases and J gave up 2 bases, with 21 bases separating them. CDR3 in DNA: TGTGCCAGCAGCTTACCCTCCTGGAGGGACGGACTAAACACCGGGGAGCTGTTTTTT. The encoded protein is CASSLPSWRDGLNTGELFF.

This clone was observed a single time. One end of the junction varies from germline; a read error may be responsible. The chain uses TRBV27 and TRBJ2-7; 10 bases align to TRBD1. Germline CDR1 MNHEY, CDR2 SMNVEV (reference sequence). The CDR3 sequence is 13 residues long. The CDR3 region has the DNA TGTGCCAGCAGTTCTCCAGAGACAGGGGGCATGGACTTC. Its translation: CASSSPETGGMDF.

This clone came up a few times. The J gene is TRBJ2-7, the V gene TRBV18; D is undetermined. Looked up from germline, CDR1 is KGHSH and CDR2 is LQKENI. CDR3 size: 13 residues. V gave up 3 bases and J gave up 2 bases, with 8 bases separating them. This CDR3 is CASSPQNTYEQYF. CDR3 DNA: TGTGCCAGCTCACCCCAGAATACCTACGAGCAGTACTTC.

This chain links TRBV28 with TRBJ1-2; 8 bases align to TRBD1. Germline V gives CDR1 MDHEN, CDR2 SYDVKM. This CDR3 has 14 residues. V dropped 3 bases and J dropped 6; count of bases not matched to a gene: 6. This chain's CDR3 is CASSFSDRGNGYTF. The CDR3 bases are TGTGCCAGCAGTTTTTCCGACAGGGGAAATGGCTACACCTTC.

The chain combines TRBV7-2 with TRBJ1-5; D is possibly TRBD1 (5 bases). The CDR3 contains 18 residues. Trimming left V 2 bases short and J 7 bases short, with 24 bases between. Germline CDR1 SGHTA, CDR2 FQGNSA. Here the CDR3 DNA reads TGTGCCAGCAGCTTACGTCCGATGAGGCAGGGCAGGTACCAGCCCCAGCATTTT. Protein sequence: CASSLRPMRQGRYQPQHF. The full variable domain, completed using reference TRBV7-2 and TRBJ1-5, is GAGVSQSPSNKVTEKGKDVELRCDPISGHTALYWYRQSLGQGLEFLIYFQGNSAPDKSGLPSDRFSAERTGGSVSTLTIQRTQQEDSAVYLCASSLRPMRQGRYQPQHFGDGTRLSIL.

The chain has TRBV7-8 and TRBJ2-7; 10 nucleotides line up with TRBD2. The germline V gene encodes CDR1 SGHVS and CDR2 FQNEAQ. After removal of 1 base from V and 2 bases from J, the junction contained 17 bases not matched to a gene. The CDR3 is made up of 20 amino acids. In DNA, the CDR3 is TGTGCCAGCAGCTTAGAAGCTCTCGGACTAGCGGCAAGGGAACCCTACGAGCAGTACTTC. Its translation: CASSLEALGLAAREPYEQYF.

This chain joins TRBV18 and TRBJ1-4; D might be TRBD1 (5 bases). Trimming removed 4 bases at V and 8 bases at J, with 20 bases between. The CDR3 loop spans 16 amino acids. Germline-derived CDR1 and CDR2 are KGHSH and LQKENI. The CDR3 reads CASSRPKAGSGEKLFF. The CDR3 nucleotides read TGTGCCAGCTCACGACCAAAAGCAGGGTCTGGGGAAAAACTGTTTTTT.

J is TRBJ2-5 and V is TRBV29-1, with TRBD1 matching over 8 bases. Looked up from germline, CDR1 is SQVTM and CDR2 is ANQGSEA. Unmatched junction bases numbered 2, after V lost 4 bases and J lost 1 base. This CDR3 is built from 13 residues. In DNA form, the CDR3 reads TGCAGCGTTGGGACAGGGTTCCAAGAGACCCAGTACTTC. This codes for CSVGTGFQETQYF.

This chain uses TRBV4-1 with TRBJ1-4; TRBD1 agrees at 7 bases. This CDR3 comprises 16 residues. V gave up 0 bases and J gave up 5 bases; unmatched junction bases: 6. Germline CDR1 is MGHRA and CDR2 is YSYEKL. CDR3 protein: CASSQEPGQTNEKLFF. As DNA, the CDR3 is TGCGCCAGCAGCCAAGAGCCGGGACAGACGAATGAAAAACTGTTTTTT.